This T cell receptor beta chain was captured in a study of cytomegalovirus exposure and HLA in healthy donors. Use of 60 Vbeta and 13 Jbeta primers characterized the PCR. Produced via immunoSEQ multiplex PCR; TCRdb's table is partial and in-frame only. The sample holds roughly 140,000 clones, roughly 84% seen once. The CDR3 length is 15 residues. In germline, CDR1 is MNHNS, CDR2 SASEGT. The V end lost 7 bases, the J end lost 0 bases, and 15 bases lay between the germline ends. These donors counted as nominally healthy when sampled, but unrecorded immune exposures were likely. Broader study findings: Productive rates of about 90% or about 30% were seen for most TCR beta V segments in an earlier analysis.

Turning to this clone: Its antigen is as yet unknown.

The clonotype comes from a boy younger than 10 in good health and CMV-seronegative. Sequencing used PBMCs. The chain links TRBV6-1 to TRBJ1-1; the D is unclear. CDR3 sequence: CASTLSGFMNTEAFF. CDR3 DNA: TGTGCCAGCACCCTGTCAGGATTTATGAACACTGAAGCTTTCTTT.